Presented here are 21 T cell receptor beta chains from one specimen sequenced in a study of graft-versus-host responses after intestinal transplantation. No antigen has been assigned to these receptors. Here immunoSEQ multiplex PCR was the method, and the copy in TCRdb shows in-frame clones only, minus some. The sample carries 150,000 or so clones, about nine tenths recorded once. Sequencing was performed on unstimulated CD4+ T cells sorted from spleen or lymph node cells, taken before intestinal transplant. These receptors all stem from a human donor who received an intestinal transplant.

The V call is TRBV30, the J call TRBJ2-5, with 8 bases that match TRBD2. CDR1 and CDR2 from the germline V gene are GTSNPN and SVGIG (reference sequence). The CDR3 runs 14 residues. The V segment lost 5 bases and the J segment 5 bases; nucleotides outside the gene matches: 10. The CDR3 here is CAWVPGGGGETQYF. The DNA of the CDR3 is TGTGCCTGGGTTCCGGGAGGGGGGGGCGAGACCCAGTACTTC.

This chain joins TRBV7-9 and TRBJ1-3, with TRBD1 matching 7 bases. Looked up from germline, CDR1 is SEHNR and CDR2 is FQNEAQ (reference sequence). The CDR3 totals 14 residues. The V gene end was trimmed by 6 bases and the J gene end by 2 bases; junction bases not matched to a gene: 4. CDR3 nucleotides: TGTGCCAGCAGGCAAGACAGGGCTGGAAACACCATATATTTT. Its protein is CASRQDRAGNTIYF.

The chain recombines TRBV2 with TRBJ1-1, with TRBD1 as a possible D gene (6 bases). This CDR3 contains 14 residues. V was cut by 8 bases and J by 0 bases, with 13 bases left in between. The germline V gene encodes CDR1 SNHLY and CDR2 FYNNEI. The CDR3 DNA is TGTGCCAGCTTTAGACAGGCCATGAACACTGAAGCTTTCTTT. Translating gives CASFRQAMNTEAFF.

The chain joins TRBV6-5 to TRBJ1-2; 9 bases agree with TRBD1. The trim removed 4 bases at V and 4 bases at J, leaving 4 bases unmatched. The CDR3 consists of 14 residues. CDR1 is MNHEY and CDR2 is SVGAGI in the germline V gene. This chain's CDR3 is CASSSMTGGYGYTF. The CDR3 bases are TGTGCCAGCAGTTCAATGACAGGGGGCTATGGCTACACCTTC.

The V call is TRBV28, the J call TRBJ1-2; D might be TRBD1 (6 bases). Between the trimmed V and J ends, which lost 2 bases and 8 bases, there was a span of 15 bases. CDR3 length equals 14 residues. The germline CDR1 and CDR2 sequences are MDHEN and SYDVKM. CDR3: CASSLRNRVLGYTF. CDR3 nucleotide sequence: TGTGCCAGCAGTTTAAGAAACAGGGTCTTAGGCTACACCTTC.

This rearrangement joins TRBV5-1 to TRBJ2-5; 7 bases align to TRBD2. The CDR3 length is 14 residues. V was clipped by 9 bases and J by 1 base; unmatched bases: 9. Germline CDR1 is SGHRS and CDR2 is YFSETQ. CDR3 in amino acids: CATRTRAFQETQYF. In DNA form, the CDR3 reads TGCGCCACTCGGACTAGGGCCTTCCAAGAGACCCAGTACTTC.

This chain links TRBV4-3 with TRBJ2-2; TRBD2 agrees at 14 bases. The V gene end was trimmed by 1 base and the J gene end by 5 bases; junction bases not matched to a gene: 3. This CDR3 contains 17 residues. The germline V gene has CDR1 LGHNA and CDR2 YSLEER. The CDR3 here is CASSQVTSGRETGELFF. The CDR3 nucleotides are TGCGCCAGCAGCCAAGTGACTAGCGGGAGGGAAACCGGGGAGCTGTTTTTT.

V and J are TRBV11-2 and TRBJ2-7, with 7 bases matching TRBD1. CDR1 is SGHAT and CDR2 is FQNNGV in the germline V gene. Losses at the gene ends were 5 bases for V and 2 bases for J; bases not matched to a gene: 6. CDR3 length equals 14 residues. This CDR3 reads CASSLTGVAYEQYF. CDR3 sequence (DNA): TGTGCCAGCAGCCTTACAGGGGTAGCCTACGAGCAGTACTTC.

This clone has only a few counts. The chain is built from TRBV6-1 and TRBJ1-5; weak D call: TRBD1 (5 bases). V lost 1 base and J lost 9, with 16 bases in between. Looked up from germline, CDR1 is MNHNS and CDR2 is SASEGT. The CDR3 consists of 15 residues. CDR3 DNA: TGTGCCAGCAGTGAAGGCTGGGGGAATTGGGTGCCCCAGCATTTT. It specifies CASSEGWGNWVPQHF.

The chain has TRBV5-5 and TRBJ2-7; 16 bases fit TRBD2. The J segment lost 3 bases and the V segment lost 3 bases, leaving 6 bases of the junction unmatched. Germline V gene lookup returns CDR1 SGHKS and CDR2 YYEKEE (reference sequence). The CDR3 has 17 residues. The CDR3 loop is CASSSGTSGRALYEQYF. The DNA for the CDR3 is TGTGCCAGCAGCTCCGGGACTAGCGGGAGGGCCCTCTACGAGCAGTACTTC. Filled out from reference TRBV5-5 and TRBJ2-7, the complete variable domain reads DAGVTQSPTHLIKTRGQQVTLRCSPISGHKSVSWYQQVLGQGPQFIFQYYEKEERGRGNFPDRFSARQFPNYSSELNVNALLLGDSALYLCASSSGTSGRALYEQYFGPGTRLTVT.

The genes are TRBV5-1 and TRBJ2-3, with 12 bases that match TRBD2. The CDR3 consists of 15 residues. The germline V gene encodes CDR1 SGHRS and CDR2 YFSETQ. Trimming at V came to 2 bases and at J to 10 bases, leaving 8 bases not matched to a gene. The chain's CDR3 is CASSFGLAGGSAQYF. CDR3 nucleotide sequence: TGCGCCAGCAGCTTCGGGCTAGCGGGAGGGTCGGCGCAGTATTTT.

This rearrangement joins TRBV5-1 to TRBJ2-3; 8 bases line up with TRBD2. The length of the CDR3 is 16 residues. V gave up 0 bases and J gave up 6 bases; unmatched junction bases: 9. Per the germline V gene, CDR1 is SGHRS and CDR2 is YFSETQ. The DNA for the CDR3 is TGCGCCAGCAGCTTGGGTATCAGCGGGAGAGGTGATACGCAGTATTTT. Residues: CASSLGISGRGDTQYF.

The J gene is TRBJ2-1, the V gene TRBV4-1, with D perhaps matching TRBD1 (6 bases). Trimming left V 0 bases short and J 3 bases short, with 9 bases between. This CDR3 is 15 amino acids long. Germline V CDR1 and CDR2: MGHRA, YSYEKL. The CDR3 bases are TGCGCCAGCAGCCAAGAGAAACAGGGCTACAATGAGCAGTTCTTC. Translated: CASSQEKQGYNEQFF.

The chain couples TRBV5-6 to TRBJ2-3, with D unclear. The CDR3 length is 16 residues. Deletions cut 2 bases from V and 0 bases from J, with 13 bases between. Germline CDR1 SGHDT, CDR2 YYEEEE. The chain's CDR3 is CASSFWALPSTDTQYF. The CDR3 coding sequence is TGTGCCAGCAGCTTCTGGGCCTTGCCTAGCACAGATACGCAGTATTTT.

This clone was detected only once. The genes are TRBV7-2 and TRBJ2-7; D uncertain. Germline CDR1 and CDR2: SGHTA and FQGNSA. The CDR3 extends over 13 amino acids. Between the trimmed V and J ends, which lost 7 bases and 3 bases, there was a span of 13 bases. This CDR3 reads CASTVGRNYEQYF. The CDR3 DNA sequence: TGTGCCAGCACCGTCGGTCGGAACTACGAGCAGTACTTC.

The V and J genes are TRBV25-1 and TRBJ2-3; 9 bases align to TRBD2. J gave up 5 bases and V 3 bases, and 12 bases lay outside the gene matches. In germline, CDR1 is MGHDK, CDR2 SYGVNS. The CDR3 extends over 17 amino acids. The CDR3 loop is CASSEFLAGEGRDTQYF. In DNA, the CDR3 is TGTGCCAGCAGTGAGTTTTTAGCGGGAGAGGGGAGAGATACGCAGTATTTT. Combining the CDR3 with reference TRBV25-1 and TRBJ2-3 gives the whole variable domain EADIYQTPRYLVIGTGKKITLECSQTMGHDKMYWYQQDPGMELHLIHYSYGVNSTEKGDLSSESTVSRIRTEHFPLTLESARPSHTSQYLCASSEFLAGEGRDTQYFGPGTRLTVL.

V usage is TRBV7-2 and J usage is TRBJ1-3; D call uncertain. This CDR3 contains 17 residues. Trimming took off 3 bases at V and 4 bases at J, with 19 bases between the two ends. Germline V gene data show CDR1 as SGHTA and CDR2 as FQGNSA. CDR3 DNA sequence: TGTGCCAGCAGCTTGGGTCCCCCAGAGGGAATCGGAAACACCATATATTTT. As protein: CASSLGPPEGIGNTIYF.

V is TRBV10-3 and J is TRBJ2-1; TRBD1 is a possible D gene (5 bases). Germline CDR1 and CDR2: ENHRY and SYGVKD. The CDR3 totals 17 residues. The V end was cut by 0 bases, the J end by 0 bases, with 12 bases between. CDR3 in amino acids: CAISESGQPNSYNEQFF. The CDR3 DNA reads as TGTGCCATCAGTGAGTCGGGGCAACCAAACTCCTACAATGAGCAGTTCTTC.

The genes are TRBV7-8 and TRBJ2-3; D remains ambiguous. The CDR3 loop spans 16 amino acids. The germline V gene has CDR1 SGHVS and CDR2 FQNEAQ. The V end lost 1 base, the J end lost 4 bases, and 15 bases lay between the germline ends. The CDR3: CASSLGKLLYADTQYF. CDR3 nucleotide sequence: TGTGCCAGCAGCTTAGGAAAGCTGCTTTACGCAGATACGCAGTATTTT.

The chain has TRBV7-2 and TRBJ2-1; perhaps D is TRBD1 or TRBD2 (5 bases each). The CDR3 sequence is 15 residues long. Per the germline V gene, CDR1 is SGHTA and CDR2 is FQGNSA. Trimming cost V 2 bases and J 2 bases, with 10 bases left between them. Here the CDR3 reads CASSLRVGAYNEQFF. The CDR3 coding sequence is TGTGCCAGCAGCTTACGTGTGGGGGCCTACAATGAGCAGTTCTTC.

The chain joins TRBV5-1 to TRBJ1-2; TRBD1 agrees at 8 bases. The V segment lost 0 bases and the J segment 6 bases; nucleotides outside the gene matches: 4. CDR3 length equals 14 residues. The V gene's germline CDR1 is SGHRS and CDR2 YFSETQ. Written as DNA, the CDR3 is TGCGCCAGCAGCTTGGCCGGGACAGGTCATGGCTACACCTTC. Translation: CASSLAGTGHGYTF. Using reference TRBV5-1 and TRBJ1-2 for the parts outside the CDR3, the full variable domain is KAGVTQTPRYLIKTRGQQVTLSCSPISGHRSVSWYQQTPGQGLQFLFEYFSETQRNKGNFPGRFSGRQFSNSRSEMNVSTLELGDSALYLCASSLAGTGHGYTFGSGTRLTVV.